This T cell receptor beta chain was sequenced in a study of blood T cells in healthy people across ages. Study outcomes and limitations: Relative to aged donors, long-lived donors carried more naive CD4+ cells and displayed higher diversity. A roughly linear age-dependent decrease characterized TCR beta diversity per million T cells.

CDR1 MNHEY and CDR2 SVGAGI come from the germline V gene. The CDR3 runs to 17 residues. Trimming pared 4 bases from V and 4 bases from J, leaving 23 bases between. It was with a sample-barcoded 5' primer and a J-beta primer mix that a second PCR of roughly 6 to 12 cycles was run. Per sample, CDR3-containing paired-end reads numbered at least 2.5 million. Each CDR3 protein gets one entry after TCRdb re-called the 5' RACE reads with MiXCR. The data show more than 800,000 distinct CDR3 sequences, with 35% to 50% seen just once and under 20% held by the top ten. A word on this clonotype: Its target is unknown.

Every donor gave around 10 milliliters of peripheral blood. Input material: blood. The source is a woman aged 55-75 years in good health. The gene calls are TRBV6-5 and TRBJ2-7; the D call may be TRBD1 or TRBD2 (6 bases each). The CDR3 loop is CASSSLIGGLGRYEQYF. CDR3 coding DNA: TGTGCCAGCAGTTCCCTCATCGGGGGCTTAGGCCGATACGAGCAGTACTTC.